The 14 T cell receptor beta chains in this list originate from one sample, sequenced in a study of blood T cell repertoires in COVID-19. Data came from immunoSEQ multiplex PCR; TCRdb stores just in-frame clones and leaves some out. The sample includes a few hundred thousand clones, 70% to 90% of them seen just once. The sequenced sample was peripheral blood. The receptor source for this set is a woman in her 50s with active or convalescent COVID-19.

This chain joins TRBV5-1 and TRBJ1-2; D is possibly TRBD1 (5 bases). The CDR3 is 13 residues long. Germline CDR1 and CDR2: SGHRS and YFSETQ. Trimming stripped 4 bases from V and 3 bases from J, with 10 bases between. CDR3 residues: CASSPRRDYGYTF. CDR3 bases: TGCGCCAGCAGCCCCCGCAGGGACTATGGCTACACCTTC.

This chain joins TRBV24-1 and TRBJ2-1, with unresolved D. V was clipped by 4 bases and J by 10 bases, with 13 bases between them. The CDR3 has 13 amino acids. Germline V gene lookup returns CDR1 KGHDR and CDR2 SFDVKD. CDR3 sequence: CATSDPTKHEQFF. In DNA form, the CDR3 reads TGTGCCACCAGTGACCCCACTAAACACGAGCAGTTCTTC.

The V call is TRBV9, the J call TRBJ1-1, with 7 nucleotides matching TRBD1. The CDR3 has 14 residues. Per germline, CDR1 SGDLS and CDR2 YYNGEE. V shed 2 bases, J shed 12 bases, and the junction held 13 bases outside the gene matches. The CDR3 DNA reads TGTGCCAGCAGCGTGGGACAGTCTTATGGCGAACCTTTCTTT. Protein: CASSVGQSYGEPFF.

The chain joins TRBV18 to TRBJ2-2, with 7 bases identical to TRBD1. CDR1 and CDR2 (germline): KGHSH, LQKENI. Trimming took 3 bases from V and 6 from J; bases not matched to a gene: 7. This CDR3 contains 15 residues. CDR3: CASSPRTGGPGELFF. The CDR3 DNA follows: TGTGCCAGCTCACCCAGGACAGGAGGCCCCGGGGAGCTGTTTTTT.

The CDR3 DNA follows: TGCGCCAGCAGCCGTATAAGCACAGATACGCAGTATTTT. It encodes CASSRISTDTQYF. The chain couples TRBV4-3 to TRBJ2-3; D call uncertain. CDR3 size: 13 residues. Looked up from germline, CDR1 is LGHNA and CDR2 is YSLEER. V lost 4 bases and J lost 0, with 5 bases in between.

CDR3 coding DNA: TGTGCCAGTAGCTCCCCTCTGGAGACCCAGTACTTC. Residues: CASSSPLETQYF. The chain joins TRBV19 to TRBJ2-5; D gene unclear. The CDR3 consists of 12 residues. Trimming pared 6 bases from V and 5 bases from J, leaving 10 bases between. Germline CDR1 LNHDA, CDR2 SQIVND (reference sequence).

Here the CDR3 DNA reads TGTGCCAGTAGTGTCACAAGGGGAGATACGCAGTATTTT. It specifies CASSVTRGDTQYF. The chain has TRBV19 and TRBJ2-3; D may be TRBD1 (5 bases). This CDR3 has 13 residues. Germline CDR1 and CDR2: LNHDA and SQIVND (reference sequence). The ends were cut back, 5 bases at V and 5 bases at J, with 11 bases in the middle.

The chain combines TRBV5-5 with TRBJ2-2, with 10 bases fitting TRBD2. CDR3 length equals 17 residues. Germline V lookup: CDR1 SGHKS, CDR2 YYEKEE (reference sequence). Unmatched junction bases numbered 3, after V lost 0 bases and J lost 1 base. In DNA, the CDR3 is TGTGCCAGCAGCTTGGTGCCTAGCGGGGGGAACACCGGGGAGCTGTTTTTT. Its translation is CASSLVPSGGNTGELFF.

The chain's CDR3 is CASSPRRTGVNNEQFF. The DNA for the CDR3 is TGTGCCAGCAGCCCCCGCCGGACAGGGGTGAACAATGAGCAGTTCTTC. The chain combines TRBV21-1 with TRBJ2-1; TRBD1 is taken as the D call from the table, unchecked against the DNA. TRBV21-1 is reported as a pseudogene. The CDR3 totals 16 residues.

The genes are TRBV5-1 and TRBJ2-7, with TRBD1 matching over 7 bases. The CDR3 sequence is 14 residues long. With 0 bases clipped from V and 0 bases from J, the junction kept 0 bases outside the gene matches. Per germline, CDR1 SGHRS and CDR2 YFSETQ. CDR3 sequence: CASSLGDSSYEQYF. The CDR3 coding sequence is TGCGCCAGCAGCTTGGGGGACAGCTCCTACGAGCAGTACTTC.

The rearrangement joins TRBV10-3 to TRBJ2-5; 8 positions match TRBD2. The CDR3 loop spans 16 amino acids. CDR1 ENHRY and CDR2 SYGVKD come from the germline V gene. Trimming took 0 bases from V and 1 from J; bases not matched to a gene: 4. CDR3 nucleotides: TGTGCCATCAGTGAGTCGACGGGACTAGGCCAAGAGACCCAGTACTTC. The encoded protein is CAISESTGLGQETQYF.

The CDR3 reads CASSNRGTGGTDTQYF. CDR3 DNA: TGTGCCAGCAGTAACCGAGGGACAGGGGGCACAGATACGCAGTATTTT. The V and J genes are TRBV27 and TRBJ2-3; 10 bases are a match to TRBD1. Germline V CDR1 and CDR2: MNHEY, SMNVEV (reference sequence). The CDR3 spans 16 residues. J lost 1 base, V lost 5 bases, and 6 bases had no gene match.

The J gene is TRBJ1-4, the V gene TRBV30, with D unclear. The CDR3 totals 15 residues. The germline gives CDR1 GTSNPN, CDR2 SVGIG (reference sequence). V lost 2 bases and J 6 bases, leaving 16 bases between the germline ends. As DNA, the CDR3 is TGTGCCTGGAGTCTCCGGGGAGTTGGGTATGAAAAACTGTTTTTT. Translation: CAWSLRGVGYEKLFF.

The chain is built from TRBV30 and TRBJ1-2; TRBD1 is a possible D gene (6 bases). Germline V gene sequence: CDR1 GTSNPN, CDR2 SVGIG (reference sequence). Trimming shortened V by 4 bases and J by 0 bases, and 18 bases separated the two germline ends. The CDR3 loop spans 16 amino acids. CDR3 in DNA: TGTGCCTGGATTCCGGACAGTGGCTGGGCTAACTATGGCTACACCTTC. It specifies CAWIPDSGWANYGYTF.